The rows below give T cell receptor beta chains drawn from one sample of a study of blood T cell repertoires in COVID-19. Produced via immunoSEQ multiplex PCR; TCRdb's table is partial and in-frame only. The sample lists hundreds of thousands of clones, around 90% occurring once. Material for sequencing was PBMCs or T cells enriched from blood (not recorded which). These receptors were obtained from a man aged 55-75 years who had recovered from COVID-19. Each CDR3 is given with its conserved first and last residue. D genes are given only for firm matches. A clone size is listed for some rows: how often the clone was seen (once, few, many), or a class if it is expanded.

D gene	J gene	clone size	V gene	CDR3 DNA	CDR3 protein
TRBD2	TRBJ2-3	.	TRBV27	TGTGCCAGCAGTCCACAATTTAGCGGGAGGGGAAGAGCAGATACGCAGTATTTT	CASSPQFSGRGRADTQYF
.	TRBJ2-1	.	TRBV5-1	TGCGCCAGCAGCCTTCTAAAAAATGAGCAGTTCTTC	CASSLLKNEQFF
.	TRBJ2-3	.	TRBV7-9	TGTGCCAGCAGCTTAGGGGCCACAGATACGCAGTATTTT	CASSLGATDTQYF
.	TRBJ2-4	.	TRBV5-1	TGCGCCAGCAGCTTGGAGGGGGCCAAAAACATTCAGTACTTC	CASSLEGAKNIQYF
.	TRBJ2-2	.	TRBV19	TGTGCCAGTAGGAGGTCCAGGGGCACCGGGGAGCTGTTTTTT	CASRRSRGTGELFF
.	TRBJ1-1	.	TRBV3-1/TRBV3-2	TGTGCCAGCAGCCAATATCAGGTTACTGAAGCTTTCTTT	CASSQYQVTEAFF
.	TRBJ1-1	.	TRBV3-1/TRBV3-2	TGTGCCAGCACCCCGGGGGAATACACTGAAGCTTTCTTT	CASTPGEYTEAFF
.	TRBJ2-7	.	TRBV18	TGTGCCAGCTCACCACTCCTAGCTGGGGAGCAGTACTTC	CASSPLLAGEQYF
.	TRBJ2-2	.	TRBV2	TGTGCCAGCAGTGGGGGGCACACCGGGGAGCTGTTTTTT	CASSGGHTGELFF
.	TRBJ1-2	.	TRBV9	TGTGCCAGCAGCCCTTCGACGGGAGCCTACACCTTC	CASSPSTGAYTF
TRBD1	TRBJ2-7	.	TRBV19	TGTGCCAGTAGTGGGACAGCTCCCCCCTACGAGCAGTACTTC	CASSGTAPPYEQYF
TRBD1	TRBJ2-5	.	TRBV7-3	TGTGCCAGCAGCCCGACAGGGATACAAGAGACCCAGTACTTC	CASSPTGIQETQYF
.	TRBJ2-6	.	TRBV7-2	TGTGCCAGCAGCTTACAGGTCGCTGTCTCTGGGGCCAACGTCCTGACTTTC	CASSLQVAVSGANVLTF
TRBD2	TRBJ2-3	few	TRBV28	TGTGCCAGCAGCGGGACTACTAACACAGATACGCAGTATTTT	CASSGTTNTDTQYF
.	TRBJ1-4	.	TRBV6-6	TGTGCCAGCAGTGGTCCGGGGAATGAAAAACTGTTTTTT	CASSGPGNEKLFF
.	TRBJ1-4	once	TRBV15	TGTGCCACCAGCAGAGACAGAACTAATGAAAAACTGTTTTTT	CATSRDRTNEKLFF
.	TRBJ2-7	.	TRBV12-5	TGTGCTAGTGGTTTGGGGGGGCCCCCGAGCTCCTACGAGCAGTACTTC	CASGLGGPPSSYEQYF
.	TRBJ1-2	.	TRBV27	TGTGCCAGCAGTCCAACAGGGTCTTATGGCTACACCTTC	CASSPTGSYGYTF
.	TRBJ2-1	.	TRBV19	TGTGCCAGTAGTATATACGGGACTTTTTCCTACAATGAGCAGTTCTTC	CASSIYGTFSYNEQFF
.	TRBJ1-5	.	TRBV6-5	TGTGCCAGCAGTTACGGAGGGTTCGGTCAGCCCCAGCATTTT	CASSYGGFGQPQHF
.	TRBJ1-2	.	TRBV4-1	TGCGCCAGCAGCCAAGATATCCAACAGAGCCGAGCGGGTGGCTACACCTTC	CASSQDIQQSRAGGYTF
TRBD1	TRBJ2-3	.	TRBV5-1	TGCGCCAGCAGCTTGGGAGGGACAGGGCTAGCGGAGGCCACAGATACGCAGTATTTT	CASSLGGTGLAEATDTQYF
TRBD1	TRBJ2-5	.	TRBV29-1	TGCAGCGTTGAGGACAGGCCGGAGGAGACCCAGTACTTC	CSVEDRPEETQYF
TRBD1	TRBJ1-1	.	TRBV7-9	TGTGCCAGCAGCCCCGGGACAGGGGGCTACACTGAAGCTTTCTTT	CASSPGTGGYTEAFF
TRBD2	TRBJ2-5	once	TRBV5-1	TGCGCCAGCAGCAGATTGCAGGCGACGGGGGGCCAAGAGACCCAGTACTTC	CASSRLQATGGQETQYF
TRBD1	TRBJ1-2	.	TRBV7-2	TGTGCCAGCAGCTTAAAAGGTGGGACAGCTCCCCCAGACTACACCTTC	CASSLKGGTAPPDYTF
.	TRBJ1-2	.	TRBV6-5	TGTGCCAGCAGGCTCGGCCAGGGTGGCTACACCTTC	CASRLGQGGYTF
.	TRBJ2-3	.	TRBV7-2	TGTGCCAGCAGCTTACGGGACTTCCTCACAGATACGCAGTATTTT	CASSLRDFLTDTQYF
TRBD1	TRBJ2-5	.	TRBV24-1	TGTGCCACCAGTGATCCAAGGGGGCCTGGAGAGACCCAGTACTTC	CATSDPRGPGETQYF
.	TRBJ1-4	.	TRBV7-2	TGTGCCAGCAGCTTTTATGGGGAGGGTGAAAAACTGTTTTTT	CASSFYGEGEKLFF
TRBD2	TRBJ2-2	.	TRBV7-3	TGTGCCAGCAGCTTAAGACTGCGGGGGGAGCCCGGGGAGCTGTTTTTT	CASSLRLRGEPGELFF
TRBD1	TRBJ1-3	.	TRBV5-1	TGCGCCAGCAGCTTGGGGACAGGGAGCTCTGGAAACACCATATATTTT	CASSLGTGSSGNTIYF
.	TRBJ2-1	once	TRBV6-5	TGTGCCAGCCAGGTAACCTACTACAATGAGCAGTTCTTC	CASQVTYYNEQFF
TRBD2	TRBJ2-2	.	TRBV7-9	TGTGCCAGCAGCTCAGGACTAGCGGGAGTTATACCCGGGGAGCTGTTTTTT	CASSSGLAGVIPGELFF
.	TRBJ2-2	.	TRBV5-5	TGTGCCAGCAGCTTGTATGGCGGGGCCGGGGAGCTGTTTTTT	CASSLYGGAGELFF
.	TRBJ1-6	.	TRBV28	TGTGCCAGCAGTCTAATCGAAGGGGCGCGGAATTCACCCCTCCACTTT	CASSLIEGARNSPLHF
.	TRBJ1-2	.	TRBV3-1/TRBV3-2	TGTGCCAGCAGCGATTACGGTTATGGCTACACCTTC	CASSDYGYGYTF
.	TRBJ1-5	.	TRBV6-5	TGTGCCAGCCGATCAGCAGGTCAGCCCCAGCATTTT	CASRSAGQPQHF
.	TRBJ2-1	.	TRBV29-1	TGCAGCAGCCTAGAACCCTACAATGAGCAGTTCTTC	CSSLEPYNEQFF
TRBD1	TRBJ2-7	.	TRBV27	TGTGCCAGCACCCCCATCCGGGCAGGGGGCTACGAGCAGTACTTC	CASTPIRAGGYEQYF
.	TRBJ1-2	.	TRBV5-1	TGCGCCAGCAGCCGAGACAATAACTATGGCTACACCTTC	CASSRDNNYGYTF
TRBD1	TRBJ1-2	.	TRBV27	TGTGCCAGCAGTATAAGCTACAGGGGCAGTTATGGCTACACCTTC	CASSISYRGSYGYTF
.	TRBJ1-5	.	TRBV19	TGTGCCAGTAGTGTGGGGGGGCGAAGCAATCAGCCCCAGCATTTT	CASSVGGRSNQPQHF
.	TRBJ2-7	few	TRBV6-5	TGTGCCAGCAGTTACGGCGGGTTCACCTACGAGCAGTACTTC	CASSYGGFTYEQYF
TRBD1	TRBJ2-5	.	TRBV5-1	TGCGCCAGCAGCTTGGGAACAGGGGGCCGAGAGACCCAGTACTTC	CASSLGTGGRETQYF
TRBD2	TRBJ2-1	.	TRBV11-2	TGTGCCAGCAGCTTCCTAGCGGAGTACAATGAGCAGTTCTTC	CASSFLAEYNEQFF
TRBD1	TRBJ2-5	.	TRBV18	TGTGCCAGCTCACCTGGACAGGGACGTCTCGAGACCCAGTACTTC	CASSPGQGRLETQYF
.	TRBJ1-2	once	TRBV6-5	TGTGCCAGCAGTTACCAACCCGGAAACAGTGGCTACACCTTC	CASSYQPGNSGYTF
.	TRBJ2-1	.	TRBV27	TGTGCCAGCAGTTCCGAGGGAGCGGACTCCTACAATGAGCAGTTCTTC	CASSSEGADSYNEQFF
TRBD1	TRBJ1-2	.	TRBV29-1	TGCAGCGCTCCCCCGGGACAGGGAGACTATGGCTACACCTTC	CSAPPGQGDYGYTF
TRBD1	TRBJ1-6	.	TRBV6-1	TGTGCCAGCAGTGAAGAGGGGACAGCAAATAATTCACCCCTCCACTTT	CASSEEGTANNSPLHF
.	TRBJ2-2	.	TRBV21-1	TGTGCCAGCGGAGGCAACCATCGGGTTCGGCGGAAAAGCACCGGGGAGCTGTTTTTT	CASGGNHRVRRKSTGELFF